This TCR beta chain was identified during a study of shared clonotypes between healthy human individuals. With 5 bases clipped from V and 9 bases from J, the junction kept 6 bases outside the gene matches. This CDR3 region has 14 residues. Germline lookup yields CDR1 MDHEN and CDR2 SYDVKM. Donors comprised only Caucasian adults living in Nashville, Tennessee. As processed by the authors: With immunoSEQ giving junction-only sequences and no quality scores, filtering differed. TCRdb's table, derived via immunoSEQ multiplex PCR, lists solely in-frame clones and lacks some. D and trimming were read from the DNA, whereas the V and J calls and clone size are those reported in that table. The data contain some 680,000 clones, roughly 73% of them seen just once; the ten biggest clones take up 1.5% to 2%.

V is TRBV28 and J is TRBJ1-6; TRBD1 matches at 8 bases. The clonotype comes from a woman aged 25-40 years in good health. The sequenced sample was memory CD4+ T cells sorted from blood. Noted subset: CD45RA-negative fraction. The CDR3 nucleotides are TGTGCCAGCAGTACGGACAGGGTAACTTCACCCCTCCACTTT. It translates to CASSTDRVTSPLHF.